Listed below are T cell receptor beta chains from one sample, sequenced in a study of cytomegalovirus exposure and HLA in healthy donors. Produced via immunoSEQ multiplex PCR; TCRdb's table is partial and in-frame only. The sample includes under 200,000 clones, 77% of them seen just once. Sequenced material: PBMCs. The receptors were gathered from a woman in her forties in good health and CMV-seropositive. The CDR3 runs from the conserved cysteine through the conserved F or W. The D gene is left open where the match is weak. Clone size is given for some rows only: seen once, a few or many times, or a class if the clone is expanded.

J gene | D gene | clone size | V gene | CDR3 protein | CDR3 DNA
TRBJ1-2 | . | . | TRBV6-5 | CASRSGVHGYTF | TGTGCCAGCCGGTCAGGGGTTCATGGCTACACCTTC
TRBJ2-3 | . | . | TRBV2 | CASNGQSDTQYF | TGTGCCAGCAACGGACAGTCAGATACGCAGTATTTT
TRBJ2-3 | . | . | TRBV5-1 | CASSLILGDTQYF | TGCGCCAGCAGCTTGATACTAGGGGATACGCAGTATTTT
TRBJ1-2 | . | few | TRBV18 | CASSTRGGYTF | TGTGCCAGCTCTACCAGGGGCGGCTACACCTTC
TRBJ1-5 | . | few | TRBV15 | CATSRDVVDQPQHF | TGTGCCACCAGCAGAGACGTAGTGGATCAGCCCCAGCATTTT
TRBJ1-3 | . | . | TRBV21-1 | CASSKVMTGEGNTIYF | TGTGCCAGCAGCAAAGTAATGACAGGGGAAGGAAACACCATATATTTT
TRBJ2-3 | . | . | TRBV11-2 | CASSSLGDTQYF | TGTGCCAGCAGCTCCCTAGGAGATACGCAGTATTTT
TRBJ2-7 | . | . | TRBV6-5 | CASSTPGKDEQYF | TGTGCCAGCAGTACCCCGGGAAAAGACGAGCAGTACTTC
TRBJ2-2 | TRBD2 | . | TRBV7-2 | CASSLARLAGGPGTGELFF | TGTGCCAGCAGCTTAGCGAGGCTAGCGGGGGGGCCGGGCACCGGGGAGCTGTTTTTT
TRBJ2-1 | . | . | TRBV19 | CASSGTGHPFYNEQFF | TGTGCCAGTAGTGGTACGGGACACCCCTTCTACAATGAGCAGTTCTTC
TRBJ2-1 | . | . | TRBV6-5 | CASRPGPYNNEQFF | TGTGCCAGCAGACCGGGTCCTTACAACAATGAGCAGTTCTTC
TRBJ2-1 | TRBD2 | . | TRBV28 | CASSLKTSGAYNEQFF | TGTGCCAGCAGTCTAAAAACTAGCGGGGCATACAATGAGCAGTTCTTC
TRBJ2-3 | . | . | TRBV14 | CASSQDWGSGTDTQYF | TGTGCCAGCAGCCAAGATTGGGGTAGCGGTACAGATACGCAGTATTTT
TRBJ1-1 | . | . | TRBV6-5 | CASVRAQNTEAFF | TGTGCCTCCGTGCGGGCGCAGAACACTGAAGCTTTCTTT
TRBJ2-7 | . | once | TRBV21-1 | CASSKVEGQGYEQYF | TGTGCCAGCAGCAAAGTGGAGGGACAGGGCTACGAGCAGTACTTC
TRBJ2-5 | . | few | TRBV9 | CASSMSETQYF | TGTGCCAGCAGCATGAGCGAGACCCAGTACTTC